These 14 T cell receptor beta chains were sequenced from one sample in a study of blood T cell repertoires in COVID-19 (dated by TCRdb to the early 2020s). The library came from the immunoSEQ multiplex PCR assay. TCRdb re-hosts the immuneACCESS table, in-frame sequences only. Its copies lack some clones; in the studies checked, an unresolved V gene accounts for under half of them, and the cause for the rest is not known. The sample contains roughly 120,000 clones, about nine tenths of them found a single time. The top ten hold approximately 7.9% of the sample. The source material was peripheral blood. The receptors shown here come from a man between 65 and 79 years old who had recovered from COVID-19.

The chain has TRBV7-8 and TRBJ2-2, with a tentative D call TRBD1 (5 bases). The CDR3 runs to 15 residues. Trimming took 5 bases from V and 5 from J, leaving 15 bases between them. CDR1 SGHVS and CDR2 FQNEAQ come from the germline V gene. The CDR3 nucleotides are TGTGCCAGCAGCAAATCTGACAGCCTGACCGGGGAGCTGTTTTTT. Its protein is CASSKSDSLTGELFF.

The chain combines TRBV6-2 or TRBV6-3 with TRBJ1-4; D is possibly TRBD1 (5 bases). CDR3 length equals 14 residues. V gave up 3 bases and J gave up 7 bases, with 12 bases separating them. From germline, CDR1 is MNHEY and CDR2 SVGEGT. CDR3 sequence reads: CASSYSRQGEKLFF. The CDR3, as DNA: TGTGCCAGCAGTTATTCGAGGCAGGGTGAAAAACTGTTTTTT.

This clone was detected only once. The chain has TRBV6-9 and TRBJ2-7; a weak D match, TRBD2 (6 bases). V was trimmed by 1 base and J by 0 bases, leaving 7 bases between them. Germline V gene sequence: CDR1 MNHGY, CDR2 SVAAGI. The CDR3 contains 14 residues. CDR3: CASSYWGDSYEQYF. The CDR3 DNA reads TGTGCCAGCAGTTATTGGGGGGACTCCTACGAGCAGTACTTC.

The chain combines TRBV5-8 with TRBJ2-3; TRBD2 matches 10 bases. The germline V gene has CDR1 SGHTS and CDR2 YDEGEE. V lost 0 bases to trimming and J lost 4 bases; unmatched junction nucleotides: 5. The CDR3 has 16 residues. CDR3 nucleotide sequence: TGTGCCAGCAGCTTGGCAGGCGGACTAGCGGCAGATACGCAGTATTTT. This translates into CASSLAGGLAADTQYF. The variable domain in full, with the rest retrieved from reference TRBV5-8 and TRBJ2-3, is EAGVTQSPTHLIKTRGQQATLRCSPISGHTSVYWYQQALGLGLQFLLWYDEGEERNRGNFPPRFSGRQFPNYSSELNVNALELEDSALYLCASSLAGGLAADTQYFGPGTRLTVL.

This clone was seen only a few times. V is TRBV28 and J is TRBJ2-1; no reliable D call. The ends were cut back, 5 bases at V and 2 bases at J, with 13 bases in the middle. Germline lookup yields CDR1 MDHEN and CDR2 SYDVKM. The CDR3 runs to 15 residues. CDR3 DNA: TGTGCCAGCAGTCCCCAGACTGTCCCCTACAATGAGCAGTTCTTC. Translating it yields CASSPQTVPYNEQFF.

J is TRBJ2-7 and V is TRBV6-2 or TRBV6-3, with D perhaps being TRBD1 or TRBD2 (5 bases each). Trimming pared 6 bases from V and 1 base from J, leaving 16 bases between. The CDR3 runs to 15 residues. The germline CDR1 and CDR2 sequences are MNHEY and SVGEGT. CDR3 in amino acids: CASSPGSGLSYEQYF. Here the CDR3 DNA reads TGTGCCAGCAGCCCAGGGAGTGGGCTATCCTACGAGCAGTACTTC.

The gene calls are TRBV7-3 and TRBJ2-5; possible D gene TRBD1, 7 bases. The CDR3 length is 17 residues. Germline CDR1 SGHTA, CDR2 FQGTGA. The V gene lost 0 bases and the J gene lost 1 base, with 15 bases spanning the gap. The CDR3 is CASSLTGGGTRQETQYF. DNA of the CDR3: TGTGCCAGCAGCTTAACAGGGGGCGGGACTCGCCAAGAGACCCAGTACTTC.

The chain uses TRBV6-6 and TRBJ2-7, with 7 bases matching TRBD1. V lost 6 bases, J lost 3 bases, and 8 bases stayed unmatched. The CDR3 has 14 amino acids. The germline V gene has CDR1 MNHNY and CDR2 SVGAGI (reference sequence). CDR3 coding DNA: TGTGCCAGCAGCTCGGGGACAGCTTACTACGAGCAGTACTTC. Encoded protein: CASSSGTAYYEQYF.

The rearrangement joins TRBV3-1 (or the pseudogene TRBV3-2) to TRBJ2-1; 7 bases line up with TRBD2. J lost 6 bases, V lost 2 bases, and 4 bases had no gene match. Germline CDR1 LGHDT, CDR2 YNNKEL (reference sequence). This CDR3 spans 14 amino acids. The CDR3 protein is CASSQSGTINEQFF. The CDR3 DNA is TGTGCCAGCAGCCAATCCGGGACTATCAATGAGCAGTTCTTC.

The chain carries TRBV6-2 or TRBV6-3 and TRBJ2-3; the match to TRBD2 covers 11 bases. Germline V gene data show CDR1 as MNHEY and CDR2 as SVGEGT. The CDR3 runs to 12 residues. V lost 5 bases and J lost 8; bases outside the gene matches: 0. The CDR3 DNA is TGTGCCAGCAGTGGACTAGCGGGTACGCAGTATTTT. This encodes CASSGLAGTQYF.

This clone was detected ten times or more. V is TRBV28 and J is TRBJ2-7; TRBD2 agrees at 8 bases. Looked up from germline, CDR1 is MDHEN and CDR2 is SYDVKM. The CDR3 totals 16 residues. Trimming took 7 bases from V and 0 from J; bases not matched to a gene: 11. CDR3 amino acids: CASNPVGSGSSYEQYF. As DNA, the CDR3 is TGTGCCAGCAACCCAGTGGGGAGCGGGAGCTCCTACGAGCAGTACTTC.

J is TRBJ1-5 and V is TRBV28, with D perhaps TRBD1 (6 bases). CDR3 size: 12 residues. Germline CDR1 is MDHEN and CDR2 is SYDVKM. V was pared by 11 bases and J by 1 base, with 9 bases between. In DNA, the CDR3 is TGTGCCGCCAGGGGCAGCAATCAGCCCCAGCATTTT. This codes for CAARGSNQPQHF.

The chain links TRBV7-8 to TRBJ2-1; TRBD2 agrees at 11 bases. Germline values: CDR1 SGHVS, CDR2 FQNEAQ. The V segment lost 5 bases and the J segment 6 bases; nucleotides outside the gene matches: 12. This CDR3 is built from 17 residues. The CDR3 is CASSPSLLAGVGNEQFF. DNA of the CDR3: TGTGCCAGCAGCCCGAGCCTACTAGCGGGAGTAGGCAATGAGCAGTTCTTC.

This chain connects TRBV11-2 to TRBJ2-2, with TRBD1 as a possible D gene (5 bases). The CDR3 spans 17 residues. Germline CDR1 reads SGHAT; CDR2 reads FQNNGV. The germline V and J ends were trimmed by 8 bases and 6 bases, with 25 bases remaining between them. CDR3 region: CASPTHYRCLYPGELFF. The CDR3 DNA follows: TGTGCCAGCCCCACCCACTACAGGTGTTTATACCCCGGGGAGCTGTTTTTT.